The T cell receptor beta chain under discussion was sequenced for a study of blood T cell repertoires in COVID-19. In germline, CDR1 is LNHNV, CDR2 YYDKDF (reference sequence). The CDR3 runs 16 residues. With V trimmed by 4 bases and J by 7 bases, 9 bases remained unmatched. Source study methods: Estimation of nucleated cell counts was performed using reference gene primer amplification. Measured with immunoSEQ multiplex PCR; TCRdb has only the in-frame clones, and not every one. V and J calls and clone size follow that table, whereas D and trimming were derived from the DNA. This table holds roughly 380,000 clones, about four fifths found once.

The sequence came from a human donor with acute or convalescent COVID-19. The donor label of this sample is uncertain. Sequenced material: peripheral blood. J is TRBJ1-4 and V is TRBV15; 10 nucleotides line up with TRBD1. The chain's CDR3 is CATSITPGQGSEKLFF. The CDR3 coding sequence is TGTGCCACCAGCATAACCCCGGGACAGGGGTCTGAAAAACTGTTTTTT.